What follows are 23 T cell receptor beta chains derived from one specimen sequenced in a study of T-cell memory formation after mild COVID-19. TCRdb re-called the 5' RACE reads with MiXCR, one entry per CDR3 protein. The sample lists 190,000 or so distinct CDR3 sequences, around 30% occurring once. The sequencing input was PBMCs or a T cell subset sorted from them (not recorded which). The receptors were gathered from an adult woman who had mild COVID-19 (a few samples of this study predate the infection). Cell type and time point are not known.

The chain is built from TRBV6-2 or TRBV6-3 and TRBJ2-1; TRBD2 agrees at 8 bases. The CDR3 totals 15 residues. The germline V gene encodes CDR1 MNHEY and CDR2 SVGEGT. V was pared by 4 bases and J by 6 bases, with 8 bases of the junction left unmatched. The CDR3 nucleotides read TGTGCCAGCAGTTCAAGGGGACTAGAGGTCAATGAGCAGTTCTTC. Translation gives CASSSRGLEVNEQFF.

This clonotype was found a few times. The rearrangement uses TRBV24-1 and TRBJ1-2; no firm D call. Germline CDR1 is KGHDR and CDR2 is SFDVKD. The V and J ends lost 5 bases and 5 bases respectively, with 8 bases between them. The CDR3 is 12 amino acids. The CDR3 DNA reads as TGTGCCACCAGTGCCTCTTGGTATGGCTACACCTTC. It specifies CATSASWYGYTF.

The CDR3 reads CAWSGYRGAGNQPQHF. In DNA form, the CDR3 reads TGTGCCTGGAGTGGATATCGGGGGGCAGGCAATCAGCCCCAGCATTTT. This sequence joins TRBV30 and TRBJ1-5, with a weak D call TRBD1 (6 bases). CDR1 and CDR2 (germline): GTSNPN, SVGIG (reference sequence). This CDR3 is 16 amino acids long. The V and J ends lost 1 base and 2 bases respectively, with 15 bases between them.

This clonotype was detected only a few times. This chain connects TRBV12-3 or TRBV12-4 to TRBJ2-1; 8 bases line up with TRBD2. The CDR3 extends over 14 amino acids. With V trimmed by 6 bases and J by 5 bases, 6 bases remained unmatched. The CDR3 reads CASRAGTRNNEQFF. CDR3 sequence (DNA): TGTGCCAGCAGGGCCGGGACTAGAAACAATGAGCAGTTCTTC.

V usage is TRBV7-9 and J usage is TRBJ2-7, with 7 bases identical to TRBD1. The V gene end was trimmed by 4 bases and the J gene end by 3 bases; junction bases not matched to a gene: 6. The germline gives CDR1 SEHNR, CDR2 FQNEAQ (reference sequence). This CDR3 region has 14 residues. CDR3 protein: CASSSDRARYEQYF. CDR3 DNA sequence: TGTGCCAGCAGCTCCGACAGGGCACGCTACGAGCAGTACTTC.

The chain recombines TRBV7-9 with TRBJ2-5; the D gene could be TRBD1 or TRBD2 (5 bases each). CDR3 length: 15 residues. V was pared by 1 base and J by 1 base, with 10 bases between. Germline assignment: CDR1 SEHNR and CDR2 FQNEAQ (reference sequence). CDR3 residues: CASSLGREIQETQYF. The CDR3 DNA is TGTGCCAGCAGCTTAGGCAGGGAGATCCAAGAGACCCAGTACTTC.

The table lists this clonotype with a few counts. The chain combines TRBV4-2 with TRBJ2-1, with D unclear. The CDR3 covers 13 residues. Trimming shortened V by 0 bases and J by 9 bases, and 9 bases separated the two germline ends. The V gene's germline CDR1 is LGHNA and CDR2 YNFKEQ. CDR3 sequence reads: CASSQDLSGEQFF. The DNA for the CDR3 is TGTGCCAGCAGCCAAGATCTATCCGGTGAGCAGTTCTTC.

This clonotype was counted at least ten times. The gene calls are TRBV10-3 and TRBJ2-1, with a possible D match to TRBD2 (7 bases). Germline CDR1 ENHRY, CDR2 SYGVKD. V was trimmed by 3 bases and J by 2 bases, leaving 23 bases between them. This CDR3 is built from 19 residues. The CDR3 DNA is TGTGCCATCAGTGATCCTCTGGGGGCCGAGCGGGGAACCTACAATGAGCAGTTCTTC. Amino acid sequence: CAISDPLGAERGTYNEQFF.

The rearrangement links TRBV11-3 to TRBJ2-1; the match to TRBD2 covers 8 bases. CDR3 length equals 14 residues. V was pared by 6 bases and J by 4 bases, with 5 bases of the junction left unmatched. The V gene's germline CDR1 is SGHNT and CDR2 YENEEA. The CDR3 loop reads CASRLAEIYNEQFF. CDR3 DNA: TGTGCCAGCAGACTAGCGGAGATATACAATGAGCAGTTCTTC.

The chain joins TRBV29-1 to TRBJ2-1; 8 nucleotides align to TRBD2. This CDR3 contains 14 residues. The V gene end was trimmed by 2 bases and the J gene end by 0 bases; junction bases not matched to a gene: 0. The germline gives CDR1 SQVTM, CDR2 ANQGSEA. This CDR3 is CSVESGSSYNEQFF. CDR3 DNA: TGCAGCGTTGAAAGCGGGAGCTCCTACAATGAGCAGTTCTTC.

The chain carries TRBV3-1 and TRBJ2-2; no reliable D call. CDR1 and CDR2 (germline): LGHDT, YNNKEL (reference sequence). V lost 6 bases and J lost 3, with 2 bases in between. CDR3 size: 11 residues. CDR3 in amino acids: CASRHTGELFF. The CDR3 DNA is TGTGCCAGCAGACACACCGGGGAGCTGTTTTTT. The whole variable domain, remainder taken from reference TRBV3-1 and TRBJ2-2, is DTAVSQTPKYLVTQMGNDKSIKCEQNLGHDTMYWYKQDSKKFLKIMFSYNNKELIINETVPNRFSPKSPDKAHLNLHINSLELGDSAVYFCASRHTGELFFGEGSRLTVL.

The chain uses TRBV29-1 and TRBJ2-7, with a weak D call TRBD2 (5 bases). V lost 7 bases and J lost 2, with 27 bases in between. CDR3 length equals 17 residues. Germline V lookup: CDR1 SQVTM, CDR2 ANQGSEA. DNA for the CDR3: TGCAGCGCTGCTCGGGGTGAGGGTAGCGTCAGCACCTACGAGCAGTACTTC. Protein: CSAARGEGSVSTYEQYF.

This clonotype turned up a few times. The chain recombines TRBV4-3 with TRBJ2-3, with D unresolved. The CDR3 sequence is 13 residues long. The germline gives CDR1 LGHNA, CDR2 YSLEER. Trimming removed 0 bases from V and 4 bases from J, with 5 bases in between. This chain's CDR3 is CASSQDFADTQYF. CDR3 sequence (DNA): TGCGCCAGCAGCCAAGATTTCGCAGATACGCAGTATTTT.

Only a few counts were recorded for this clonotype. CDR3 DNA: TGCGCCAGCAGCCAAGAGGGCAGGGGGCTAGACTACTACGAGCAGTACTTC. Translating gives CASSQEGRGLDYYEQYF. V usage is TRBV4-1 and J usage is TRBJ2-7; 8 nucleotides agree with TRBD1. The CDR3 length is 17 residues. V shed 0 bases and J 3 bases; nucleotides not matched to a gene: 10. The V gene's germline CDR1 is MGHRA and CDR2 YSYEKL.

In this sample, this clonotype turned up a few times. The chain employs TRBV12-3 or TRBV12-4 and TRBJ2-7, with D possibly being TRBD2 (6 bases). V was trimmed by 3 bases and J by 6 bases, leaving 9 bases between them. The CDR3 runs to 12 residues. DNA of the CDR3: TGTGCCAGCAGTTTTAGCGGAGCCGAGCAGTACTTC. Translated: CASSFSGAEQYF.

The genes are TRBV7-6 and TRBJ1-3, with D uncertain. The CDR3 consists of 15 residues. The germline V gene has CDR1 SGHVS and CDR2 FNYEAQ. Trimming left V 5 bases short and J 0 bases short, with 11 bases between. CDR3 sequence: CASSADGTSGNTIYF. The CDR3, as DNA: TGTGCCAGCAGCGCGGACGGTACCTCTGGAAACACCATATATTTT. Looking up the rest from reference TRBV7-6 and TRBJ1-3 gives the full variable domain: GAGVSQSPRYKVTKRGQDVALRCDPISGHVSLYWYRQALGQGPEFLTYFNYEAQQDKSGLPNDRFSAERPEGSISTLTIQRTEQRDSAMYRCASSADGTSGNTIYFGEGSWLTVV.

The chain links TRBV3-2 to TRBJ2-7; whether TRBD2, the table's D call, matches the DNA was not checked. TRBV3-2 constitutes a pseudogene. This CDR3 is 17 amino acids long. CDR3 DNA sequence: TGTGCCAGCAAAGTTGGACTAGCGGGAGGGATCTTTTACGAGCAGTACTTC. It yields the protein CASKVGLAGGIFYEQYF.

This clonotype was recorded a few times. V is TRBV6-2 or TRBV6-3 and J is TRBJ2-3; the D is unclear. The CDR3 totals 14 residues. CDR1 MNHEY and CDR2 SVGEGT come from the germline V gene. V lost 2 bases to trimming and J lost 2 bases, with 8 bases between them. The CDR3 bases are TGTGCCAGCAGTTACAGTCATCTCACAGATACGCAGTATTTT. The encoded protein is CASSYSHLTDTQYF.

The chain recombines TRBV5-1 with TRBJ2-1; D is undetermined. CDR1 SGHRS and CDR2 YFSETQ come from the germline V gene. The ends were cut back, 8 bases at V and 0 bases at J, with 12 bases in the middle. The CDR3 extends over 14 amino acids. DNA of the CDR3: TGCGCCAGTAATGACTTGAGCTCCTACAATGAGCAGTTCTTC. It codes for CASNDLSSYNEQFF.

This clonotype showed up many times. The chain is built from TRBV7-2 and TRBJ2-1, with TRBD1 matching 10 bases. This CDR3 has 13 residues. V lost 5 bases, J lost 9 bases, and 4 bases stayed unmatched. Per the germline V gene, CDR1 is SGHTA and CDR2 is FQGNSA. CDR3 loop: CASSSRDRGEQFF. In DNA form, the CDR3 reads TGTGCCAGCAGCAGCCGGGACAGGGGTGAGCAGTTCTTC.

The chain has TRBV7-9 and TRBJ1-1; D unclear. CDR1 and CDR2 from the germline V gene are SEHNR and FQNEAQ (reference sequence). The germline V and J ends were trimmed by 8 bases and 4 bases, with 11 bases remaining between them. The CDR3 runs to 12 residues. This CDR3 reads CASDPGSTEAFF. In DNA form, the CDR3 reads TGTGCCAGCGACCCCGGAAGCACTGAAGCTTTCTTT.

The chain uses TRBV5-4 and TRBJ2-7; TRBD1 might be the D (5 bases). Looked up from germline, CDR1 is SGHNT and CDR2 is YYREEE (reference sequence). The CDR3 covers 13 residues. V lost 4 bases and J 4 bases, leaving 12 bases between the germline ends. CDR3 DNA: TGTGCCAGCAGCCGACCTCAGGGATACGAGCAGTACTTC. Protein sequence: CASSRPQGYEQYF.

This clonotype was picked up one time. The J gene is TRBJ1-2, the V gene TRBV12-3 or TRBV12-4; D is unresolved. The CDR3 has 15 residues. V was cut by 6 bases and J by 2 bases, with 16 bases left in between. This CDR3 is CASRTGLPGNYGYTF. CDR3 bases: TGTGCCAGCAGGACTGGACTGCCCGGAAACTATGGCTACACCTTC.